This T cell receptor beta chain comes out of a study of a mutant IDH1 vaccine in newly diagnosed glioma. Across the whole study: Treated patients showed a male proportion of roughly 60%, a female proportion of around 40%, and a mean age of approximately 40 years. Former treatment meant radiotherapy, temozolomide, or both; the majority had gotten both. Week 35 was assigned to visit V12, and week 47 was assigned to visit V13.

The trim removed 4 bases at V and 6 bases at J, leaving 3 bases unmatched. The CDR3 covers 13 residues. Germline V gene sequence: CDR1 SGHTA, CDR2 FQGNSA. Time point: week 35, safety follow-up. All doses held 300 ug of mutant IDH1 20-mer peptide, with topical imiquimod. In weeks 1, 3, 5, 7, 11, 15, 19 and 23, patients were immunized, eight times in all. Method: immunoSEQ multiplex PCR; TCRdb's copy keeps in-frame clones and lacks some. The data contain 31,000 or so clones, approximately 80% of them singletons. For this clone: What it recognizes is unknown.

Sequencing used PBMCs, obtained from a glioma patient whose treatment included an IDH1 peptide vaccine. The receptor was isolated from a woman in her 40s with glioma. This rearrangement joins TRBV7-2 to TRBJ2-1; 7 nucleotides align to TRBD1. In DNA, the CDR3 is TGTGCCAGCAGCTCAAGGGACAGCAATGAGCAGTTCTTC. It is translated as CASSSRDSNEQFF.